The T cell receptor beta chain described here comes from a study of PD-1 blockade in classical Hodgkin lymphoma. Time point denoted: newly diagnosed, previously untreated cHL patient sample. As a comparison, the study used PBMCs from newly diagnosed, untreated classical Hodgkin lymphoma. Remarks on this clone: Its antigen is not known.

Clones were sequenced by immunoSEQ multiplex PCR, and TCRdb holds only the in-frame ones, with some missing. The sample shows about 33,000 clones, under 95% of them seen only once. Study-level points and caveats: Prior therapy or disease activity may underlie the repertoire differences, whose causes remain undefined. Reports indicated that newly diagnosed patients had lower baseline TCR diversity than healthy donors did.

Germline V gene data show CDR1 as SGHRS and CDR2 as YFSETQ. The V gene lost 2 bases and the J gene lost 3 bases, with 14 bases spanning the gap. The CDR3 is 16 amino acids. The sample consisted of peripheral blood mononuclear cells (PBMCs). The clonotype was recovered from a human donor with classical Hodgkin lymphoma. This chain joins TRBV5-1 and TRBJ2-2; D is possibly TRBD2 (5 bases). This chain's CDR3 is CASSFIDPGDTGELFF. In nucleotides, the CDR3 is TGCGCCAGCAGCTTTATCGACCCCGGGGACACCGGGGAGCTGTTTTTT.